This TCR beta chain emerged from a study of OX40 agonist ivuxolimab in advanced cancers. Background on the study: With a range of about 23 to 90, age averaged about 58 years, and 75% to 90% were male.

Sequencing used immunoSEQ multiplex PCR; TCRdb keeps in-frame clones, though not all of them. The sample lists tens of thousands of clones, 85% to 90% occurring once. This clone was counted once. The source is an adult with an advanced solid tumor such as melanoma, head and neck, liver or kidney cancer. The sequenced sample was CD4+ or CD8+ T cells sorted from blood, obtained in a trial of the OX40 agonist ivuxolimab.

CDR3 loop: CASSIPQQGSSDTGELFF. The DNA for the CDR3 is TGTGCCAGTAGTATCCCCCAACAGGGAAGTAGCGACACCGGGGAGCTGTTTTTT. The chain uses TRBV19 and TRBJ2-2, with D possibly being TRBD1 (6 bases). Germline loops: CDR1 LNHDA, CDR2 SQIVND (reference sequence). The CDR3 runs 18 residues. The V gene lost 3 bases and the J gene lost 3 bases, with 20 bases spanning the gap. Looking up the rest from reference TRBV19 and TRBJ2-2 gives the full variable domain: DGGITQSPKYLFRKEGQNVTLSCEQNLNHDAMYWYRQDPGQGLRLIYYSQIVNDFQKGDIAEGYSVSREKKESFPLTVTSAQKNPTAFYLCASSIPQQGSSDTGELFFGEGSRLTVL.